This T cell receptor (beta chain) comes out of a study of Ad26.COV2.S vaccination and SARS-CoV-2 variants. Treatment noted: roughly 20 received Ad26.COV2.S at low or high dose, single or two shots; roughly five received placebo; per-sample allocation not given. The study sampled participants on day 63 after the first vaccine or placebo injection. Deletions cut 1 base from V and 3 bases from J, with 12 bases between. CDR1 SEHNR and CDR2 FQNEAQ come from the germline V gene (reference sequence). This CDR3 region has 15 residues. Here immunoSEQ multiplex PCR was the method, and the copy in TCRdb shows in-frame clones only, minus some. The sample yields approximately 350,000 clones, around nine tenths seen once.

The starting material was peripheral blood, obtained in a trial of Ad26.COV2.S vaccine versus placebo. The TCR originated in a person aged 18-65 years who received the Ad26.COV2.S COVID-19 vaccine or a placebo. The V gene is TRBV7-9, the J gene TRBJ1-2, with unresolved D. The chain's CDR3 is CASSLGFGPHYGYTF. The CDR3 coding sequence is TGTGCCAGCAGCTTAGGGTTCGGCCCACACTATGGCTACACCTTC.